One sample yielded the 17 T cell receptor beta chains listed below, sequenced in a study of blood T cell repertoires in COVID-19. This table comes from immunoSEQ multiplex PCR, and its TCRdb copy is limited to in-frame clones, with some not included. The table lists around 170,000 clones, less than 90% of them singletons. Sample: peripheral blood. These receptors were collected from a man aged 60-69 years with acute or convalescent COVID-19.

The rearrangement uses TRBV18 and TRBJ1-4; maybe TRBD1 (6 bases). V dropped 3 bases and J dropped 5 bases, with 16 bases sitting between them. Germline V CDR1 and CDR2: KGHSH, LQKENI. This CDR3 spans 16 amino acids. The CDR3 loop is CASSPELGQLNEKLFF. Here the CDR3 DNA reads TGTGCCAGCTCACCGGAACTGGGACAACTAAATGAAAAACTGTTTTTT. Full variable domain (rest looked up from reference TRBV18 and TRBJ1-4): NAGVMQNPRHLVRRRGQEARLRCSPMKGHSHVYWYRQLPEEGLKFMVYLQKENIIDESGMPKERFSAEFPKEGPSILRIQQVVRGDSAAYFCASSPELGQLNEKLFFGSGTQLSVL.

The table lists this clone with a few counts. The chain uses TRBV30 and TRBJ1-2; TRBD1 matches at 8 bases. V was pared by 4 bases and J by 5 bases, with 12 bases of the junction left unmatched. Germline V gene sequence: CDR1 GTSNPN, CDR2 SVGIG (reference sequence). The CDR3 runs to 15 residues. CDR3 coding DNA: TGTGCCTGGATCCCTAAACAGGGGGTTAGTTATGGCTACACCTTC. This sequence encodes CAWIPKQGVSYGYTF.

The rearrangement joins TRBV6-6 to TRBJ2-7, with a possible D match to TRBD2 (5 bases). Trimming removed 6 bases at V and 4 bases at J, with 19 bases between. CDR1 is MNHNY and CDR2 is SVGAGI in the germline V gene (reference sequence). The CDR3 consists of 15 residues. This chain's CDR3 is CASRPGRRDSYEQYF. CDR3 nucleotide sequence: TGTGCCAGCAGACCGGGCCGTCGGGATTCGTACGAGCAGTACTTC.

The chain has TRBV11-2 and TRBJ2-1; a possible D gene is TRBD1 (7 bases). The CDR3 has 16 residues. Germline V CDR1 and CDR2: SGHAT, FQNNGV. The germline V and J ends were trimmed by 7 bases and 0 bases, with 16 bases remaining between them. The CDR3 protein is CASTKRAGGSYNEQFF. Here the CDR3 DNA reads TGTGCCAGCACCAAGCGGGCAGGGGGCTCCTACAATGAGCAGTTCTTC.

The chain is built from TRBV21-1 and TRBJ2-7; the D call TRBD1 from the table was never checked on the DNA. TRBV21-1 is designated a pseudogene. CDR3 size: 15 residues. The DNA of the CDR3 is TGTGCCAGCACGACTGAGGGACAGGTCACCTACGAGCAGTACTTC. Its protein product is CASTTEGQVTYEQYF.

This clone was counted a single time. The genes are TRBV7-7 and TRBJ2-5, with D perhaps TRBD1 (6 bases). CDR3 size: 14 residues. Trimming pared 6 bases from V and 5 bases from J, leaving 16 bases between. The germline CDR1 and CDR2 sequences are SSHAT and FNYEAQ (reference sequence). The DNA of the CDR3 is TGTGCCAGCAGTTACTCCCAGGGGCGGGAGACCCAGTACTTC. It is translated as CASSYSQGRETQYF.

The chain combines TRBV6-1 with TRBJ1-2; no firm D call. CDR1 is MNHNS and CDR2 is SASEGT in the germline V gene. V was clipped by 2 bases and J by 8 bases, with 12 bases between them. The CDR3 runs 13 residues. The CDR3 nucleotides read TGTGCCAGCAGTGAAAACAGTAAAAGCGGCTACACCTTC. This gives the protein CASSENSKSGYTF.

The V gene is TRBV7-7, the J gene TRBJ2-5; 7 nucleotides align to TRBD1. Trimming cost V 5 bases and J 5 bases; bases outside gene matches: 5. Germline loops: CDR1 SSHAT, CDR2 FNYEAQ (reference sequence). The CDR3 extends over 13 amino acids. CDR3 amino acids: CASSKGQPETQYF. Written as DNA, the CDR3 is TGTGCCAGCAGCAAGGGACAGCCGGAGACCCAGTACTTC.

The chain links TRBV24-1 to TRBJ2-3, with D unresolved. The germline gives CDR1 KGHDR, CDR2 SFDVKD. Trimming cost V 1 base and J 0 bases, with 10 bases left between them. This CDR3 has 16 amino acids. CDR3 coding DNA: TGTGCCACCAGTGATTTAATGGGCACTAGCACAGATACGCAGTATTTT. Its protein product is CATSDLMGTSTDTQYF.

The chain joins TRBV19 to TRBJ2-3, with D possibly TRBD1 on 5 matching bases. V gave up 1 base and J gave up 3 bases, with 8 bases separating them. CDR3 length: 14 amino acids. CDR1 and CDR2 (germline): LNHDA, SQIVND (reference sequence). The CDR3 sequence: CASSIVSGTDTQYF. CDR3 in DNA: TGTGCCAGTAGTATAGTATCAGGGACAGATACGCAGTATTTT.

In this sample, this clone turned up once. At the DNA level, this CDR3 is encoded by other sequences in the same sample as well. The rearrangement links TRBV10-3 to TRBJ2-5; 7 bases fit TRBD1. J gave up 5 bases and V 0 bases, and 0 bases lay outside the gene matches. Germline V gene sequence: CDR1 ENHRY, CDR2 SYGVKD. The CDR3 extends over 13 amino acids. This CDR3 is CAISESRGETQYF. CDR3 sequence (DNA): TGTGCCATCAGTGAGTCCAGGGGGGAGACCCAGTACTTC.

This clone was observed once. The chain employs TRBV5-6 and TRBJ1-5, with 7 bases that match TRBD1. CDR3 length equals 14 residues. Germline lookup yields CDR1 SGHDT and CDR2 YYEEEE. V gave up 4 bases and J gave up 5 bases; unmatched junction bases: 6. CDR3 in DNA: TGTGCCAGCAGCAATACAGGGGAGGATCAGCCCCAGCATTTT. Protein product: CASSNTGEDQPQHF. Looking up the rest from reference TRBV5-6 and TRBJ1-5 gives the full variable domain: DAGVTQSPTHLIKTRGQQVTLRCSPKSGHDTVSWYQQALGQGPQFIFQYYEEEERQRGNFPDRFSGHQFPNYSSELNVNALLLGDSALYLCASSNTGEDQPQHFGDGTRLSIL.

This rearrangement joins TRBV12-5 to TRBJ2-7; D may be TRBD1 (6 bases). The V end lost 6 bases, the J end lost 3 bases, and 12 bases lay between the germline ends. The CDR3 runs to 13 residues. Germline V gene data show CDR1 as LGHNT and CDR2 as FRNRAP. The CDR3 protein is CASGISTGYEQYV. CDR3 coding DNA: TGTGCTAGTGGGATTTCGACAGGCTACGAGCAGTACGTC.

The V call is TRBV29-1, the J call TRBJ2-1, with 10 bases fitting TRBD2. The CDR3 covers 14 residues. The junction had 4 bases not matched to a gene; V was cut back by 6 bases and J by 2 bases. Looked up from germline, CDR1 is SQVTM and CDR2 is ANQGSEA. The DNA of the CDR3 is TGCAGCGTGCGGACTAGCGGAACCTACAATGAGCAGTTCTTC. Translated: CSVRTSGTYNEQFF.

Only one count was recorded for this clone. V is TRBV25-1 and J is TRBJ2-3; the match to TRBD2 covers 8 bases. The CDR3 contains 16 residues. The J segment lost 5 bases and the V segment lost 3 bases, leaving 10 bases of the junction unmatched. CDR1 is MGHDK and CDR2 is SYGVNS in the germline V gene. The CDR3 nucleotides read TGTGCCAGCAGTGAGAGTAGCGGGATGTCTGTAGATACGCAGTATTTT. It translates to CASSESSGMSVDTQYF. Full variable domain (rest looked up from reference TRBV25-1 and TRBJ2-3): EADIYQTPRYLVIGTGKKITLECSQTMGHDKMYWYQQDPGMELHLIHYSYGVNSTEKGDLSSESTVSRIRTEHFPLTLESARPSHTSQYLCASSESSGMSVDTQYFGPGTRLTVL.

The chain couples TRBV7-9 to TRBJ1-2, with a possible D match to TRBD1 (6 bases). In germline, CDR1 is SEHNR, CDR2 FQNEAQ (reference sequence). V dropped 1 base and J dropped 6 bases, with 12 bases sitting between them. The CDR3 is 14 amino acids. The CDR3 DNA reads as TGTGCCAGCAGCTTAGAAGACAGGATCGATGGCTACACCTTC. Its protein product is CASSLEDRIDGYTF.

Here the CDR3 DNA reads TGTGCCACCAGTGACCCTACTAGCGGCACATCAATAGCCAAAAACATTCAGTACTTC. Protein: CATSDPTSGTSIAKNIQYF. The chain is built from TRBV24-1 and TRBJ2-4; the match to TRBD2 covers 8 bases. The germline gives CDR1 KGHDR, CDR2 SFDVKD. J lost 0 bases, V lost 4 bases, and 13 bases had no gene match. The CDR3 covers 19 residues.